This TCR beta chain appears in the sequencing data of a study of blood T cell repertoires in COVID-19. Across the study: Whether acute or convalescent, the COVID-19 samples came from the United States, Italy and Spain. Sources were T cells, B-cell-depleted T cells, or PBMCs; the material itself was cDNA or gDNA.

Looked up from germline, CDR1 is SQVTM and CDR2 is ANQGSEA. The CDR3 length is 15 residues. The V gene lost 0 bases and the J gene lost 4 bases, with 13 bases spanning the gap. This clone was found once. How the authors handled the data: How many nucleated cells were present was estimated from reference gene primer amplification. Here immunoSEQ multiplex PCR was the method, and the copy in TCRdb shows in-frame clones only, minus some. The D gene and trimming were derived from the DNA, and the V and J assignments and clone size from that table. The sample carries just over 80,000 clones, about 86% recorded once.

The V call is TRBV29-1, the J call TRBJ1-3, with a weak D call TRBD1 (6 bases). The sample comprised peripheral blood. This sequence was found in a man older than 75 with acute or convalescent COVID-19. CDR3 nucleotides: TGCAGCGTTGAAGAAGCGGCAGGGGCAGGAAACACCATATATTTT. Amino acid sequence: CSVEEAAGAGNTIYF.